This T cell receptor beta chain was found in a study of cytomegalovirus exposure and HLA in healthy donors. Data came from immunoSEQ multiplex PCR; TCRdb stores just in-frame clones and leaves some out. The repertoire holds some 140,000 clones, roughly 89% seen once, with about 8.2% in the top ten. Trimming pared 3 bases from V and 4 bases from J, leaving 17 bases between. This CDR3 has 16 amino acids. Per the germline V gene, CDR1 is MGHRA and CDR2 is YSYEKL. The clonotype comes from a woman in her late teens or twenties in good health and CMV-seropositive. This chain links TRBV4-1 with TRBJ2-3; TRBD1 might be the D (6 bases). Sequenced: PBMCs. Here the CDR3 reads CASSQGQGFDADTQYF. The CDR3 nucleotides read TGCGCCAGCAGCCAGGGACAAGGGTTCGACGCAGATACGCAGTATTTT.